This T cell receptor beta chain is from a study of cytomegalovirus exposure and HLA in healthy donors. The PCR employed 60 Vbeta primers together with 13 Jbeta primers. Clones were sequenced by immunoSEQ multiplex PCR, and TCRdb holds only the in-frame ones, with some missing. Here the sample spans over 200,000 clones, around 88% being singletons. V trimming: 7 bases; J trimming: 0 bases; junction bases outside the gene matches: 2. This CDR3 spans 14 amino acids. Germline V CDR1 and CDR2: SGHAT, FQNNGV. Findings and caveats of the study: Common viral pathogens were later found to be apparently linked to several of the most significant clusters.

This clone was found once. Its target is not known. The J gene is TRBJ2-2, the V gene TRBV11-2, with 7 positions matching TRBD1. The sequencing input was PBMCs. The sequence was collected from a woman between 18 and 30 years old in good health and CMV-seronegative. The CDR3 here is CASKRGPNTGELFF. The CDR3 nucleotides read TGTGCCAGCAAAAGGGGGCCGAACACCGGGGAGCTGTTTTTT.